The T cell receptor (beta chain) under discussion was sequenced for a study of identical twins. Template switching created a universal primer site, and the cDNA included unique molecular identifiers. MiXCR, applied by TCRdb to the 5' RACE reads, yields one record per CDR3 protein. The data show around 680,000 distinct CDR3 sequences, 8.5% to 9% seen once. V shed 4 bases and J shed 6 bases, with 22 bases lying between them. Germline V gives CDR1 SGHRS, CDR2 YFSETQ. The CDR3 covers 17 residues. Healthy Caucasians supplied all donations. The data were also submitted as part of a second study, on yellow fever vaccine responses in identical twins.

This TCR was recovered from a woman younger than 30 in good health. Sequenced sample: PBMCs. The J gene is TRBJ2-2, the V gene TRBV5-1; maybe TRBD2 (6 bases). The CDR3 loop reads CASSVLPGGSGAGELFF. The CDR3 DNA reads TGCGCCAGCAGCGTCCTCCCCGGGGGAAGCGGAGCCGGGGAGCTGTTTTTT.